The rows below give T cell receptor beta chains drawn from one sample of a study of shared clonotypes between healthy human individuals. Assay used: immunoSEQ multiplex PCR; TCRdb lists only in-frame clones, some missing. The table includes about 2 million clones, approximately 94% detected once. Specimen: naive CD8+ T cells sorted from blood. The receptors shown here come from a man aged 18 to 30 in good health. CDR3s include the opening cysteine and the closing phenylalanine or tryptophan. Fields, in order: D gene, V gene, J gene, CDR3 protein. D genes are given only for firm matches.

D: -; V: TRBV28; J: TRBJ1-4; CDR3: CASSLNPGPVNEKLFF
D: -; V: TRBV4-3; J: TRBJ2-2; CDR3: CASSQSASLTGELFF
D: TRBD1; V: TRBV25-1; J: TRBJ1-2; CDR3: CASSVGQGSGYTF
D: -; V: TRBV6-5; J: TRBJ1-1; CDR3: CASSYSWNTEAFF
D: -; V: TRBV4-3; J: TRBJ2-7; CDR3: CASSQDPDSYEQYF
D: -; V: TRBV7-9; J: TRBJ2-6; CDR3: CASSLGAGANVLTF
D: -; V: TRBV11-1; J: TRBJ2-3; CDR3: CASSFQSSTDTQYF
D: TRBD1; V: TRBV15; J: TRBJ1-2; CDR3: CATSRETTGGSGYTF
D: -; V: TRBV6-5; J: TRBJ2-4; CDR3: CASSYGAGSGDIQYF
D: -; V: TRBV27; J: TRBJ2-1; CDR3: CASSLGLSDEQFF
D: TRBD1; V: TRBV28; J: TRBJ1-4; CDR3: CASSGPGTGLNEKLFF
D: -; V: TRBV28; J: TRBJ1-1; CDR3: CASRWVGTEAFF
D: -; V: TRBV4-3; J: TRBJ2-7; CDR3: CASSHLPDSYSYEQYF
D: -; V: TRBV6-5; J: TRBJ2-7; CDR3: CASSYSKYGFGEQYF
D: -; V: TRBV5-5; J: TRBJ2-7; CDR3: CASSITYEQYF
D: -; V: TRBV13; J: TRBJ2-7; CDR3: CASSLGEEASYEQYF
D: -; V: TRBV13; J: TRBJ2-1; CDR3: CASSPRGWKSNEQFF